This TCR beta chain was identified in a study of blood T cell repertoires in COVID-19. V lost 6 bases to trimming and J lost 11 bases; unmatched junction nucleotides: 13. This CDR3 contains 14 residues. Per the germline V gene, CDR1 is MNHEY and CDR2 is SVGAGI. The repertoire was sequenced with immunoSEQ multiplex PCR; TCRdb's copy has only in-frame clones and lacks some. The repertoire consists of around 250,000 clones, with more than 85% occurring once and the leading ten covering about 1.5%. The TCR originated in a woman in her forties or fifties who had recovered from COVID-19. Sequences were obtained from PBMCs or T cells enriched from blood (not recorded which). This chain connects TRBV6-5 to TRBJ1-2, with 9 bases matching TRBD1. The CDR3 nucleotides read TGTGCCAGCAGACAACCCGGACAGGGGTGGCAATACACCTTC. It specifies CASRQPGQGWQYTF.